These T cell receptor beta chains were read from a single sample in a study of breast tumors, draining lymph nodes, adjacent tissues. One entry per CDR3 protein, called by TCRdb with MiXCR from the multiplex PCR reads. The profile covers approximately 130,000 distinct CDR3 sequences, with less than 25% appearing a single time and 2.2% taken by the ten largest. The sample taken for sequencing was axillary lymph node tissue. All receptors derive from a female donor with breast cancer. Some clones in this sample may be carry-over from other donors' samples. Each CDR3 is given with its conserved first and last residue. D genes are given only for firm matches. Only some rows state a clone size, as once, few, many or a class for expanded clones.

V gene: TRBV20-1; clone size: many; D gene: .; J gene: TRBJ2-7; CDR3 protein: CSAGTSSSYEQYF; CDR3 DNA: TGCAGTGCGGGGACTTCCAGCTCCTACGAGCAGTACTTC
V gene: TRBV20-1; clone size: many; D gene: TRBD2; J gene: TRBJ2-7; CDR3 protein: CSAPGLAGSYEQYF; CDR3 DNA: TGCAGTGCACCAGGACTAGCGGGCTCCTACGAGCAGTACTTC
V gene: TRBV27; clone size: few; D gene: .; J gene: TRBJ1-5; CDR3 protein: CASSLQGFSNQPQHF; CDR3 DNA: TGTGCCAGCAGTTTACAGGGTTTCAGCAATCAGCCCCAGCATTTT
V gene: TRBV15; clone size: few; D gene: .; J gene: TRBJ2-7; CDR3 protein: CATSSFGGERQYF; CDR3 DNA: TGTGCCACCAGCTCCTTTGGCGGGGAGAGGCAGTACTTC
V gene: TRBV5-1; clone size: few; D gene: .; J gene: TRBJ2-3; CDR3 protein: CAGSPQGVTDTQYF; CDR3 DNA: TGCGCCGGCAGCCCCCAGGGAGTCACAGATACGCAGTATTTT
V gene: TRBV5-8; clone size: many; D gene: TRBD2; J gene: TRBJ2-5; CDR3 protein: CASSGGTSGTLKETQYF; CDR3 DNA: TGTGCCAGCAGCGGTGGGACTAGCGGGACGCTTAAAGAGACCCAGTACTTC
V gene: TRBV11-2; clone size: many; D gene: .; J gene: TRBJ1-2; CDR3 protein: CASSLAGSANYGYTF; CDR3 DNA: TGTGCCAGCAGCTTAGCGGGCAGCGCTAACTATGGCTACACCTTC
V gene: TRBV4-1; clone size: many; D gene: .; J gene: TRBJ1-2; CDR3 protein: CASSPATGPLAYGYTF; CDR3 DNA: TGCGCCAGCAGCCCCGCGACCGGCCCCCTCGCCTATGGCTACACCTTC
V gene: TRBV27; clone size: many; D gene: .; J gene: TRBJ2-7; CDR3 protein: CASSLRQGGYEQYF; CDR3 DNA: TGTGCCAGCAGTTTACGACAGGGAGGCTACGAGCAGTACTTC
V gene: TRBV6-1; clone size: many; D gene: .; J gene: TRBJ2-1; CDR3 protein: CASSEWGSGTSQFF; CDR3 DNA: TGTGCCAGCAGTGAATGGGGGTCTGGGACCTCCCAGTTCTTC
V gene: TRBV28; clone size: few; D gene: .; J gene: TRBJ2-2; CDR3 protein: CASRRQGALAGKRPRGELFF; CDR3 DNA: TGTGCCAGCAGGCGTCAGGGGGCGCTAGCGGGAAAACGACCCCGGGGGGAGCTGTTTTTT
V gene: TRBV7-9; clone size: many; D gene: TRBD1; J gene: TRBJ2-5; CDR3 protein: CASSRGQGSLETQYF; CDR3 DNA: TGTGCCAGCAGCCGGGGACAGGGTTCACTAGAGACCCAGTACTTC
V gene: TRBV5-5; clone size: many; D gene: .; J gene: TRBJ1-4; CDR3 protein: CASSGDANEKLFF; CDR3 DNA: TGTGCCAGCAGCGGGGATGCTAATGAAAAACTGTTTTTT
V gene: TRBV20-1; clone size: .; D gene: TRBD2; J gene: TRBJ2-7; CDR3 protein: CSAKTSGSFYEQYF; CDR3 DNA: TGCAGTGCTAAGACTAGCGGGAGTTTCTACGAGCAGTACTTC
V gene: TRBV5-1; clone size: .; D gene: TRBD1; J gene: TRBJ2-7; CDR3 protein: CASSATGTGRVHEQYF; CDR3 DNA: TGCGCCAGCAGCGCAACCGGGACAGGGCGTGTTCACGAGCAGTACTTC
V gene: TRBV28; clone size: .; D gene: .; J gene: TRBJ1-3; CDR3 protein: CASITDNSGNTIYF; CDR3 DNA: TGTGCCAGCATCACCGATAACTCTGGAAACACCATATATTTT
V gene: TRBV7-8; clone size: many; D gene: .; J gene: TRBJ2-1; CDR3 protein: CASSLDGINNEQFF; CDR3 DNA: TGTGCCAGCAGCTTAGACGGGATTAACAATGAGCAGTTCTTC
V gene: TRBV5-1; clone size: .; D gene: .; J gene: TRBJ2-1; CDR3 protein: CASGQGYNEQFF; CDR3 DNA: TGCGCCAGCGGGCAGGGGTACAATGAGCAGTTCTTC
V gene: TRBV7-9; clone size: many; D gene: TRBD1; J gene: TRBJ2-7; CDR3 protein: CASSYLGTETYEQYF; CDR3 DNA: TGTGCCAGCAGCTATTTAGGGACAGAGACCTACGAGCAGTACTTC
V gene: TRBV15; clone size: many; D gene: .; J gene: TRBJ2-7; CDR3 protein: CATSRDLGQLEQYF; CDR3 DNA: TGTGCCACCAGCAGAGATCTTGGTCAACTCGAGCAGTACTTC
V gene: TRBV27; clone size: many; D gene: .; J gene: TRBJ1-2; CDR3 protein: CASSLSSAPTNYGYTF; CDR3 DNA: TGTGCCAGCAGTTTATCATCAGCCCCAACTAACTATGGCTACACCTTC
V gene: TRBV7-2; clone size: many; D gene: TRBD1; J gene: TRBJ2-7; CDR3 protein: CASSLGPGQGYEQYF; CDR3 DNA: TGTGCCAGCAGCTTGGGACCGGGACAGGGCTACGAGCAGTACTTC